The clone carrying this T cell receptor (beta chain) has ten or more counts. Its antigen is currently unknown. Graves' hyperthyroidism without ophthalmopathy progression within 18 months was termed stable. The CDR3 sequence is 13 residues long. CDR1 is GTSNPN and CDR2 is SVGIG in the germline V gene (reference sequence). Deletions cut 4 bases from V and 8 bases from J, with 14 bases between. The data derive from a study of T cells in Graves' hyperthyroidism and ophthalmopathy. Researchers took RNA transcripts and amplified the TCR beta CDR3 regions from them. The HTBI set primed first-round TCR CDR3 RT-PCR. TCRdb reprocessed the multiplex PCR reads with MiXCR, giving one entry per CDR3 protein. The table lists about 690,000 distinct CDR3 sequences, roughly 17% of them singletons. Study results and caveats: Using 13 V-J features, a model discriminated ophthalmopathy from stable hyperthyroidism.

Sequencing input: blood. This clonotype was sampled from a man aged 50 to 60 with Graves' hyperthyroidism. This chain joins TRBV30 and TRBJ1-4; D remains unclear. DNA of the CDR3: TGTGCCTGGACCCCTGGGGTCGGGGAAAAACTGTTTTTT. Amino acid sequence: CAWTPGVGEKLFF.